The rows below give T cell receptor beta chains drawn from one sample of a study of TIL therapy for anti-PD-1-resistant metastatic lung cancer. The repertoire was sequenced with immunoSEQ multiplex PCR; TCRdb's copy has only in-frame clones and lacks some. The repertoire consists of just over 45,000 clones, with roughly 85% occurring once and the leading ten covering less than 15%. The starting material was blood, obtained at baseline. The receptors derive from a man aged 70-80 years with non-small cell lung cancer. CDR3s include the opening cysteine and the closing phenylalanine or tryptophan. D genes are given only for firm matches. Not every row has a clone size; where given, it reads once, few, many or a size class.

v_gene,abundance,d_gene,j_gene,CDR3nt,CDR3aa
TRBV7-3,-,-,TRBJ2-1,TGTGCCAGCAGCTCGGCAGGGGTGCATGAGCAGTTCTTC,CASSSAGVHEQFF
TRBV5-1,once,TRBD2,TRBJ2-5,TGCGCCAGCAGCTTGTTTCAGCCGGCGGGAGCGTACCAAGAGACCCAGTACTTC,CASSLFQPAGAYQETQYF
TRBV28,-,TRBD2,TRBJ2-5,TGTGCCACCCTAGCGGGAGGGGGAGAGACCCAGTACTTC,CATLAGGGETQYF
TRBV18,-,-,TRBJ2-2,TGTGCCAGCTCATTCCCGTACACCGGGGAGCTGTTTTTT,CASSFPYTGELFF
TRBV5-4,-,-,TRBJ1-2,TGTGCCAGCAGCTTACTGGACAGAAACTATGGCTACACCTTC,CASSLLDRNYGYTF
TRBV9,-,TRBD2,TRBJ2-3,TGTGCCAGCAGTGACTCCGGGACTAGCGGGGCAGATACGCAGTATTTT,CASSDSGTSGADTQYF
TRBV7-9,-,TRBD1,TRBJ1-4,TGTGCCAGCAGCCAATGGGACAGTAATGAAAAACTGTTTTTT,CASSQWDSNEKLFF
TRBV25-1,-,-,TRBJ1-3,TGTGCCAGCAGTGACAAAGGGAACAAGGCTGGAAACACCATATATTTT,CASSDKGNKAGNTIYF
TRBV30,few,-,TRBJ2-7,TGTGCCTGGAGCAGTGAATCCTACGAGCAGTACTTC,CAWSSESYEQYF
TRBV5-1,-,TRBD1,TRBJ2-7,TGCGCCAGCAGTTCACAGGGGGCGGCGCAGTACTTC,CASSSQGAAQYF
TRBV7-9,few,-,TRBJ2-2,TGTGCCAGCAGCACGACCCCAGGGCTCACCGGGGAGCTGTTTTTT,CASSTTPGLTGELFF
TRBV27,-,-,TRBJ1-2,TGTGCCAGCAGTTCCTGGACAGACTATGGCTACACCTTC,CASSSWTDYGYTF
TRBV10-2,-,-,TRBJ1-2,TGCGCCAGCTGGGCCCGGGGAACGAGCGGCTACACCTTC,CASWARGTSGYTF
TRBV5-4,-,-,TRBJ1-1,TGTGCCAGCAGCCCGCGAGGTGGGCAAGGCACTGAAGCTTTCTTT,CASSPRGGQGTEAFF
TRBV5-1,few,-,TRBJ1-5,TGCGCCAGCAGCTTGGGGGCGGGCGGAGAGCCCCAGCATTTT,CASSLGAGGEPQHF
TRBV10-1,few,-,TRBJ2-7,TGCGCCAGCAGTGGAAACTACGAGCAGTACTTC,CASSGNYEQYF
TRBV4-1,-,TRBD2,TRBJ2-3,TGCGCCAGCAGCCGCGGGGGGGCGGTTCGAAGAGGAGATACGCAGTATTTT,CASSRGGAVRRGDTQYF
TRBV29-1,-,TRBD2,TRBJ2-2,TGCAGCGTCATCGGACTAGCGGGAGGGCCGACCACCGGGGAGCTGTTTTTT,CSVIGLAGGPTTGELFF
TRBV7-2,-,-,TRBJ2-2,TGTGCCAGCAGCACTCGGCCTTTAAGGGACCGAACGAACACCGGGGAGCTGTTTTTT,CASSTRPLRDRTNTGELFF
TRBV7-9,once,TRBD2,TRBJ2-1,TGTGCCAGCAGCTCAGAAGGACTAGCGGGAGTATCTCGCCACAATGAGCAGTTCTTC,CASSSEGLAGVSRHNEQFF
TRBV6-5,once,TRBD2,TRBJ2-7,TGTGCCAGCAGCCAGACTAGCGGGTCCTCCTACGAGCAGTACTTC,CASSQTSGSSYEQYF
TRBV6-5,-,-,TRBJ2-1,TGTGCCAGCAGTTACACGGCGGTCAATGAGCAGTTCTTC,CASSYTAVNEQFF
TRBV18,-,TRBD1,TRBJ1-3,TGTGCCAGCTCCCCCAACAGGGGGCCCGGAAACACCATATATTTT,CASSPNRGPGNTIYF
TRBV18,once,TRBD2,TRBJ2-5,TGTGCCAGCTCACGGTCCGCGGGAGGGGAGACCCAGTACTTC,CASSRSAGGETQYF
TRBV18,-,TRBD1,TRBJ1-1,TGTGCCAGCTCAGGGGCCGGGACAGGGATAAGAGAAGCTTTCTTT,CASSGAGTGIREAFF
TRBV28,-,-,TRBJ2-7,TGTGCCAGCACCGGGGACGCCTCCTCCTCCTACGAGCAGTACTTC,CASTGDASSSYEQYF
TRBV5-1,-,-,TRBJ2-5,TGCGCCAGCAGCTTGCCTAACCCCGAAGAGACCCAGTACTTC,CASSLPNPEETQYF